This is a list of T cell receptor beta chains from one sample in a study of prognosis after radiotherapy for stage I lung cancer. Each CDR3 protein gets one entry after TCRdb re-called the multiplex PCR reads with MiXCR. The data show 13,000 to 15,000 distinct CDR3 sequences, approximately 53% seen once. Sample: PBMCs, taken before or after stereotactic body radiation therapy (not recorded which). The receptor set was obtained from a donor aged 50 or older with non-small cell lung cancer. Each CDR3 is given with its conserved first and last residue. A D gene is named only where the DNA matches it firmly. Rows may omit the clone size; those that give it use once, few, many or a size class.

>TRBJ2-3|TRBV11-1|.|15|.
TGTGCCAGCAGCATTTGGACAAGAAGCACAGATACGCAGTATTTT
CASSIWTRSTDTQYF
>TRBJ1-5|TRBV6-1|.|15|TRBD1
TGTGCCAGCAGCCCGGGGACAGGGTTGTATCAGCCCCAGCATTTT
CASSPGTGLYQPQHF
>TRBJ2-2|TRBV19|many|16|TRBD1
TGTGCCAGTAGTATACAGACAGGGGGGGGCACCGGGGAGCTGTTTTTT
CASSIQTGGGTGELFF
>TRBJ2-3|TRBV20-1|medium-sized|15|TRBD2
TGCAGTGCTCCGAAGACTAGCGGGAGGACAGATACGCAGTATTTT
CSAPKTSGRTDTQYF
>TRBJ2-7|TRBV5-4|few|14|.
TGTGCCAGCAGAGCTGACTCCTCGGCCTACGAGCAGTACTTC
CASRADSSAYEQYF
>TRBJ2-3|TRBV2|many|13|.
TGTGCCAGCAGCCCTTTAAGGGGAGATACGCAGTATTTT
CASSPLRGDTQYF
>TRBJ1-5|TRBV19|many|12|.
TGTGCCAGTAGTCTCGTAGGTCAGCCCCAGCATTTT
CASSLVGQPQHF
>TRBJ1-6|TRBV9|.|10|.
TGTGCCAGCAGGGAGACCCCCCTCCACTTT
CASRETPLHF
>TRBJ2-2|TRBV4-1|.|14|.
TGCGCCAGCAGCCGCCCGACAAATCCCGGGGAGCTGTTTTTT
CASSRPTNPGELFF
>TRBJ2-1|TRBV24-1|medium-sized|13|.
TGTGCCACCAGTGACCCGAACAGGGATGAGCAGTTCTTC
CATSDPNRDEQFF
>TRBJ2-1|TRBV4-1|many|16|TRBD2
TGCGCCAGCAGCCAGCCCGGACTAGCGGGAGAGTATGAGCAGTTCTTC
CASSQPGLAGEYEQFF
>TRBJ1-5|TRBV20-1|.|17|TRBD1
TGCAGTGCGACGAGACAGGGGGAGATGTATAGCAATCAGCCCCAGCATTTT
CSATRQGEMYSNQPQHF
>TRBJ2-7|TRBV6-1|.|15|TRBD1
TGTGCCAGCAGTACTTCAGGGGGCGCCTCCTACGAGCAGTACTTC
CASSTSGGASYEQYF
>TRBJ1-2|TRBV20-1|.|16|.
TGCAGTGCTAGGATCCTCTCCCGTGGCCACCGAGGTGGCTACACCTTC
CSARILSRGHRGGYTF
>TRBJ2-1|TRBV2|once|13|.
TGTGCCAGCAAGGACATGGAAAACAATGAGCAGTTCTTC
CASKDMENNEQFF
>TRBJ2-2|TRBV19|many|15|TRBD1
TGTGCCAGTAGTATACAGGGGGCTGGCACCGGGGAGCTGTTTTTT
CASSIQGAGTGELFF
>TRBJ1-2|TRBV14|many|16|.
TGTGCCAGCAGCCAAGACCAGCTGACCTACCTCTATGGCTACACCTTC
CASSQDQLTYLYGYTF
>TRBJ1-3|TRBV5-1|medium-sized|14|.
TGCGCCAGCAGCTTGACAGGGTGGGGAAACACCATATATTTT
CASSLTGWGNTIYF
>TRBJ2-2|TRBV3-1|.|16|.
TGTGCCAGCAGCCAAGTATCTCCCGAAGCCACCGGGGAGCTGTTTTTT
CASSQVSPEATGELFF
>TRBJ2-1|TRBV5-5|many|15|.
TGTGCCAGCTACCGACAGGGACTAACACACAATGAGCAGTTCTTC
CASYRQGLTHNEQFF
>TRBJ2-6|TRBV6-1|.|15|.
TGTGCCAGCACGGACACAAGCTCTGGGGCCAACGTCCTGACTTTC
CASTDTSSGANVLTF
>TRBJ1-2|TRBV5-8|many|14|.
TGTGCCAGCAGCTTGAGAGCTGTTGACTATGGCTACACCTTC
CASSLRAVDYGYTF
>TRBJ2-7|TRBV20-1|.|15|TRBD1
TGCATTGCTCTGTCCCCGGGACAGGGGTCCTACGAGCAGTACTTC
CIALSPGQGSYEQYF
>TRBJ1-5|TRBV6-1|once|15|.
TGTGCCAGCAGCCGCTCGGGGGCTAGCAATCAGCCCCAGCATTTT
CASSRSGASNQPQHF
>TRBJ2-3|TRBV11-2|.|18|.
TGTGCCAGCAGCCGCTGGGGGATGCGGAGGATAATGGAAGATACGCAGTATTTT
CASSRWGMRRIMEDTQYF
>TRBJ1-1|TRBV12-3/TRBV12-4|many|13|.
TGTGCCAGCAGCTCAAATGCGAACACTGAAGCTTTCTTT
CASSSNANTEAFF
>TRBJ2-7|TRBV5-1|many|13|.
TGCGCCAGCAGCTTGTACAGTACCTACGAGCAGTACTTC
CASSLYSTYEQYF
>TRBJ2-1|TRBV30|medium-sized|15|TRBD2
TGTGCCTGGACCCTATTAGCGGGAGGGCCGAATGAGCAGTTCTTC
CAWTLLAGGPNEQFF
>TRBJ2-7|TRBV5-1|many|13|.
TGCGCCAGCAGCTTGGCGGGGGTAGGGGAGCAGTACTTC
CASSLAGVGEQYF
>TRBJ2-2|TRBV12-3/TRBV12-4|many|15|.
TGTGCCAGCACCGCCCAGTTCGAGGGGCTCGGGGAGCTGTTTTTT
CASTAQFEGLGELFF
>TRBJ2-7|TRBV4-1|many|15|TRBD1
TGCGCCAGCAGCTTCGGACAGGGGGGTTCCTACGAGCAGTACTTC
CASSFGQGGSYEQYF
>TRBJ2-1|TRBV29-1|many|16|TRBD2
TGCAGCGTTCCTAATAGCGGGGGGGCGTCCTACAATGAGCAGTTCTTC
CSVPNSGGASYNEQFF
>TRBJ2-5|TRBV29-1|once|11|.
TGCAGCGGGGGGCCGGGGGAGACCCAGTACTTC
CSGGPGETQYF
>TRBJ2-1|TRBV30|.|14|TRBD2
TGTGCCTGGGCTAGCGGGAGATCCTACAATGAGCAGTTCTTC
CAWASGRSYNEQFF
>TRBJ1-6|TRBV5-5|many|13|.
TGTGCCAGCAGCTTGTTCGGTAATTCACCCCTCCACTTT
CASSLFGNSPLHF
>TRBJ1-2|TRBV2|.|14|.
TGTGCCAGCAGTGTTGAGGAAGGCAACTATGGCTACACCTTC
CASSVEEGNYGYTF
>TRBJ2-2|TRBV7-3|.|16|TRBD2
TGTGCCAGCAGCGTCCGGACTAGCGGGGAAACCGGGGAGCTGTTTTTT
CASSVRTSGETGELFF
>TRBJ1-2|TRBV9|few|12|.
TGTGCCAGCAGCGAGGGGGGGGTTGGCTACACCTTC
CASSEGGVGYTF
>TRBJ2-7|TRBV11-2|.|13|.
TGTGCCAGCAGCCCCTCAGTGGACTTAGGTCAGTACTTC
CASSPSVDLGQYF
>TRBJ1-5|TRBV27|.|14|TRBD1
TGTGCCAGCACAGGGGGCTTCAGCAATCAACCCCAGCATTTT
CASTGGFSNQPQHF